Listed here are 6 T cell receptor beta chains from one sample, sequenced in a study of blood T cell repertoires in COVID-19. Using immunoSEQ multiplex PCR, the repertoire was profiled, and TCRdb retains in-frame clones only, with some absent. The repertoire consists of approximately 380,000 clones, with less than 85% occurring once and the leading ten covering roughly 3.9%. Sequenced sample: peripheral blood. The receptors come from a woman aged 18 to 35 with acute or convalescent COVID-19.

The chain employs TRBV11-2 and TRBJ2-5, with a weak D call TRBD2 (5 bases). Germline CDR1 SGHAT, CDR2 FQNNGV. This CDR3 spans 14 amino acids. V was shortened by 5 bases and J by 5 bases, with 15 bases between the two germline ends. This chain's CDR3 is CASSPAGVRETQYF. CDR3 nucleotides: TGTGCCAGCAGCCCGGCGGGCGTACGGGAGACCCAGTACTTC.

This chain uses TRBV11-2 with TRBJ2-5; D remains ambiguous. Germline V lookup: CDR1 SGHAT, CDR2 FQNNGV. V was shortened by 1 base and J by 5 bases, with 5 bases between the two germline ends. This CDR3 region has 12 residues. The CDR3 region has the DNA TGTGCCAGCAGCTTAGTTCGGGAGACCCAGTACTTC. Its protein product is CASSLVRETQYF.

This clone was picked up one time. The chain recombines TRBV6-6 with TRBJ1-3; D ambiguous. Germline CDR1 is MNHNY and CDR2 is SVGAGI (reference sequence). CDR3 length: 15 amino acids. Trimming took off 2 bases at V and 1 base at J, with 9 bases between the two ends. In DNA, the CDR3 is TGTGCCAGCAGTTACCCGGTACCGTCTGGAAACACCATATATTTT. Encoded protein: CASSYPVPSGNTIYF.

V usage is TRBV2 and J usage is TRBJ1-2; 9 bases map to TRBD1. From germline, CDR1 is SNHLY and CDR2 FYNNEI. This CDR3 spans 13 amino acids. V shed 6 bases, J shed 7 bases, and the junction held 6 bases outside the gene matches. As DNA, the CDR3 is TGTGCCAGCAGGGGGACAGGGCCGGGTGGCTACACCTTC. Translation gives CASRGTGPGGYTF.

V gene TRBV5-5 combines with J gene TRBJ1-4; D is unresolved. The CDR3 contains 15 residues. CDR1 and CDR2 from the germline V gene are SGHKS and YYEKEE (reference sequence). Deletions cut 5 bases from V and 0 bases from J, with 11 bases between. DNA of the CDR3: TGTGCCAGCAGACCCCTTCCGGCAACTAATGAAAAACTGTTTTTT. It specifies CASRPLPATNEKLFF.

Only one count was recorded for this clone. V and J are TRBV9 and TRBJ2-7; 10 bases fit TRBD2. The CDR3 has 13 amino acids. With V trimmed by 5 bases and J by 7 bases, 6 bases remained unmatched. Germline CDR1 is SGDLS and CDR2 is YYNGEE. The CDR3: CASSPSGGWEQYF. CDR3 nucleotides: TGTGCCAGCAGTCCTAGCGGGGGTTGGGAGCAGTACTTC.